This TCR beta chain comes out of a study of blood T cell repertoires in COVID-19. Study summary: The origin of the acute and convalescent COVID-19 samples was the United States, Italy and Spain. From T cells, B-cell-depleted T cells, or PBMCs came the material, which was cDNA or gDNA.

This clone was observed a handful of times. The authors' processing: Reference gene primer amplification in the assay estimated nucleated cell counts. Sequenced by immunoSEQ multiplex PCR; TCRdb stores in-frame clones only, minus some. V and J calls and clone size are given by that table; D and trimming were obtained from the DNA. The sample includes roughly 120,000 clones, 65% to 80% of them seen just once. After removal of 2 bases from V and 6 bases from J, the junction contained 1 base not matched to a gene. In germline, CDR1 is MNHEY, CDR2 SVGAGI. The CDR3 has 14 residues. V is TRBV6-5 and J is TRBJ1-6; 7 nucleotides agree with TRBD1. The source is a human donor with acute or convalescent COVID-19. The donor label of this sample is uncertain. Material for sequencing was peripheral blood. The DNA of the CDR3 is TGTGCCAGCAGTTACCAGGGGGGTAATTCACCCCTCCACTTT. It yields the protein CASSYQGGNSPLHF.